This TCR beta chain stems from a study of T-cell memory formation after mild COVID-19. From 5'RACE with constant-segment primers came TCR alpha and TCR beta cDNA libraries that carried sample barcodes and UMIs. MiXCR was run by TCRdb on the 5' RACE reads, yielding one entry per CDR3 protein. The table has about 160,000 distinct CDR3 sequences, 25% to 40% seen once. The CDR3 totals 14 residues. V lost 0 bases and J 1 base, leaving 6 bases between the germline ends. Looked up from germline, CDR1 is LGHNA and CDR2 is YSLEER. The sequence was collected from an adult woman who had mild COVID-19 (a few samples of this study predate the infection). Cell type and time point are not known. The chain carries TRBV4-3 and TRBJ1-1; D is uncertain. Sequenced input: PBMCs or a T cell subset sorted from them (not recorded which). CDR3 bases: TGCGCCAGCAGCCAAGACCACCAGAACACTGAAGCTTTCTTT. It encodes CASSQDHQNTEAFF.